These T cell receptor beta chains were read from a single sample in a study of blood T cell repertoires in COVID-19. TCRdb's table, derived via immunoSEQ multiplex PCR, lists solely in-frame clones and lacks some. Of a few hundred thousand clones listed, 75% to 90% were seen once; the top ten hold over 5.5%. The specimen was peripheral blood. These receptors were obtained from a woman between 45 and 65 years old with COVID-19, enrolled during active disease. CDR3s include the opening cysteine and the closing phenylalanine or tryptophan. A D gene is named only where the DNA matches it firmly. Size is omitted from some rows. Given values are once, few, many or a class for expanded clones.

J: TRBJ2-4
size: NA
V: TRBV27
D: TRBD2
CDR3: CASSPPGKRGNKNIQYF
DNA: TGTGCCAGCAGCCCGCCTGGAAAGCGGGGGAACAAAAACATTCAGTACTTC

J: TRBJ1-5
size: few
V: TRBV6-2/TRBV6-3
D: TRBD1
CDR3: CASSDRGGQPQHF
DNA: TGTGCCAGCAGTGACAGGGGCGGACAGCCCCAGCATTTT

J: TRBJ2-1
size: few
V: TRBV2
D: TRBD2
CDR3: CASRARTSGGYNEQFF
DNA: TGTGCCAGCAGGGCGCGGACTAGCGGGGGGTACAATGAGCAGTTCTTC

J: TRBJ2-1
size: NA
V: TRBV6-5
D: NA
CDR3: CASRGAAVYEQFF
DNA: TGTGCCAGCAGGGGGGCGGCCGTCTATGAGCAGTTCTTC

J: TRBJ2-7
size: NA
V: TRBV5-1
D: NA
CDR3: CASSLERQATSYEQYF
DNA: TGCGCCAGCAGCTTGGAGCGGCAGGCTACCTCCTACGAGCAGTACTTC

J: TRBJ2-1
size: NA
V: TRBV4-1
D: NA
CDR3: CASSQTGTLNEQFF
DNA: TGCGCCAGCAGCCAAACCGGGACTCTCAATGAGCAGTTCTTC

J: TRBJ1-1
size: NA
V: TRBV6-2/TRBV6-3
D: NA
CDR3: CASSARGYTEAFF
DNA: TGTGCCAGCAGTGCAAGGGGTTATACTGAAGCTTTCTTT

J: TRBJ2-3
size: NA
V: TRBV29-1
D: TRBD2
CDR3: CSVEGDFWGLAGAHTDTQYF
DNA: TGCAGCGTTGAAGGGGACTTTTGGGGACTAGCGGGAGCCCACACAGATACGCAGTATTTT

J: TRBJ2-3
size: NA
V: TRBV15
D: TRBD2
CDR3: CATSRESGRPGDTQYF
DNA: TGTGCCACCAGCAGAGAAAGCGGGAGGCCCGGGGATACGCAGTATTTT

J: TRBJ1-3
size: NA
V: TRBV3-1/TRBV3-2
D: NA
CDR3: CASSQRFDSGNTIYF
DNA: TGTGCCAGCAGCCAACGGTTCGACTCTGGAAACACCATATATTTT

J: TRBJ1-2
size: NA
V: TRBV18
D: TRBD1
CDR3: CASSPVAGQGNYGYTF
DNA: TGTGCCAGCTCACCGGTAGCGGGACAGGGTAACTATGGCTACACCTTC

J: TRBJ1-1
size: NA
V: TRBV30
D: NA
CDR3: CAWKGGIAEAFF
DNA: TGTGCCTGGAAAGGGGGTATTGCTGAAGCTTTCTTT

J: TRBJ1-3
size: NA
V: TRBV19
D: TRBD1
CDR3: CASRLTGASGNTIYF
DNA: TGTGCCAGTAGGCTGACAGGGGCCTCTGGAAACACCATATATTTT

J: TRBJ2-3
size: NA
V: TRBV21-1
D: NA
CDR3: CASSGGAGGADTQYF
DNA: TGTGCCAGCAGCGGCGGGGCAGGGGGCGCAGATACGCAGTATTTT

J: TRBJ1-1
size: NA
V: TRBV12-5
D: NA
CDR3: CASGGGQTMNTEAFF
DNA: TGTGCTAGTGGTGGCGGCCAAACCATGAACACTGAAGCTTTCTTT

J: TRBJ1-2
size: NA
V: TRBV7-2
D: TRBD1
CDR3: CASSFGTASYGYTF
DNA: TGTGCCAGCAGCTTTGGGACAGCCTCCTATGGCTACACCTTC

J: TRBJ2-1
size: NA
V: TRBV9
D: NA
CDR3: CASSARGGGGSYNEQFF
DNA: TGTGCCAGCAGCGCACGAGGGGGAGGGGGCTCCTACAATGAGCAGTTCTTC

J: TRBJ1-3
size: once
V: TRBV21-1
D: NA
CDR3: CASSLDRLSGNTIYF
DNA: TGTGCCAGCAGCTTGGACAGGCTCTCTGGAAACACCATATATTTT